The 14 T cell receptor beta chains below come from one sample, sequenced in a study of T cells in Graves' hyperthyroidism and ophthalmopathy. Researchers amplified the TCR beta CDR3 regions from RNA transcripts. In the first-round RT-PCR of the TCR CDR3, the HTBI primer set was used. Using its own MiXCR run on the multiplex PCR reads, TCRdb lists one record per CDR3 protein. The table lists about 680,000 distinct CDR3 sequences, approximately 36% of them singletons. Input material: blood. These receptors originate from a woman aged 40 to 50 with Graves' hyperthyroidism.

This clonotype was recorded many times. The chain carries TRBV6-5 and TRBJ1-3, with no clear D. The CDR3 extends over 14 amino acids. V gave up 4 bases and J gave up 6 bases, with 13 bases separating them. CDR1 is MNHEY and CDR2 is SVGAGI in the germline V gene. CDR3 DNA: TGTGCCAGCAGTTCGTACCTTTCACCAAACACCATATATTTT. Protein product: CASSSYLSPNTIYF.

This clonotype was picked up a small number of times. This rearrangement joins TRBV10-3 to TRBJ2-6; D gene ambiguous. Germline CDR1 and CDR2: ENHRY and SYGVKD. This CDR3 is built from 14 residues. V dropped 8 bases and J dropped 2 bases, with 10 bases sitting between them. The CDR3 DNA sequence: TGTGCCATCCTGGGCTTGGCTGGGGCCAACGTCCTGACTTTC. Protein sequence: CAILGLAGANVLTF.

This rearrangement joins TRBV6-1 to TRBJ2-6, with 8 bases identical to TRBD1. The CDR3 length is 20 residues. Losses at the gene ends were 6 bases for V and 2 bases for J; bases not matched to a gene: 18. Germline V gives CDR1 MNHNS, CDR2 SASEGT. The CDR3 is CASSVGIRTGHFPGANVLTF. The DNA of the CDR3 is TGTGCCAGCAGCGTAGGAATCAGGACAGGGCACTTCCCTGGGGCCAACGTCCTGACTTTC.

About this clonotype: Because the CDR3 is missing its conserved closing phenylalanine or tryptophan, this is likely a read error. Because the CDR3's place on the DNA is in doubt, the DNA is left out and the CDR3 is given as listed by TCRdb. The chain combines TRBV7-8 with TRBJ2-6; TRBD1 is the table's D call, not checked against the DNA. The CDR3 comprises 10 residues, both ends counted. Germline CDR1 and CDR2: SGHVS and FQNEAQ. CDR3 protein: CASSLARTAT.

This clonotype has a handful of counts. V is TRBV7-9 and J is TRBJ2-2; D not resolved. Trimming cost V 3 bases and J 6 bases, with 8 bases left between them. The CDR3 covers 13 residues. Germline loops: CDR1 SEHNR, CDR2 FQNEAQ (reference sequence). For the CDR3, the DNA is TGTGCCAGCAGCTTTTCAACGGCCGGGGAGCTGTTTTTT. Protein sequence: CASSFSTAGELFF.

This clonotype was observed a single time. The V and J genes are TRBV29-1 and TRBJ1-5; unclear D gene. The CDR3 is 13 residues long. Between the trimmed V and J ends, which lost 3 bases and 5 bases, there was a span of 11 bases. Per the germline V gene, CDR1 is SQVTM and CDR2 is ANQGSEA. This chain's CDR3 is CSVDDGEDQPQHF. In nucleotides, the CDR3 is TGCAGCGTTGACGACGGGGAGGATCAGCCCCAGCATTTT.

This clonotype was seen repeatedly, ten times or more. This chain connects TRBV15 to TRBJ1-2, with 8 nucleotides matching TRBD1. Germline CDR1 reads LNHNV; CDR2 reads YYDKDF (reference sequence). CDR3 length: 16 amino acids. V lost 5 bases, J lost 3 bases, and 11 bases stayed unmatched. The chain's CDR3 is CATSFDRGGVDYGYTF. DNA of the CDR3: TGTGCCACCAGCTTCGACAGGGGCGGGGTAGACTATGGCTACACCTTC.

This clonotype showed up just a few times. The CDR3 DNA reads as TGTGCCATCAGTGACTTGAACAGCAAAAACTATGGCTACACCTTC. This sequence encodes CAISDLNSKNYGYTF. J is TRBJ1-2 and V is TRBV10-3; no firm D call. The CDR3 consists of 15 residues. Trimming removed 3 bases at V and 2 bases at J, with 13 bases between. Looked up from germline, CDR1 is ENHRY and CDR2 is SYGVKD.

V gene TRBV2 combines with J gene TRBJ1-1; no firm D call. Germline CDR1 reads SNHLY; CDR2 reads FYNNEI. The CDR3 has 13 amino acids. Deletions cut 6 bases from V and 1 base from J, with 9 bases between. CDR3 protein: CASRGLRNTEAFF. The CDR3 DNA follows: TGTGCCAGCAGGGGGTTGAGGAACACTGAAGCTTTCTTT.

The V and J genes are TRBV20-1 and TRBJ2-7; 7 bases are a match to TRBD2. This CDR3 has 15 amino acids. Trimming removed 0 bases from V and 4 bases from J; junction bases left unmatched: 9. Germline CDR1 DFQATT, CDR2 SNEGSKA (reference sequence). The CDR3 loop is CSARDMEGREYEQYF. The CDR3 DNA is TGCAGTGCTAGAGATATGGAGGGGAGGGAGTACGAGCAGTACTTC.

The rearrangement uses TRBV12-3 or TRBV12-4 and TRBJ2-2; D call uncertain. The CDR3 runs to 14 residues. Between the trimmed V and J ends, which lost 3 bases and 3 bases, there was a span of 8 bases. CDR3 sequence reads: CASSFNRDTGELFF. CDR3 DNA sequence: TGTGCCAGCAGTTTTAACAGAGACACCGGGGAGCTGTTTTTT.

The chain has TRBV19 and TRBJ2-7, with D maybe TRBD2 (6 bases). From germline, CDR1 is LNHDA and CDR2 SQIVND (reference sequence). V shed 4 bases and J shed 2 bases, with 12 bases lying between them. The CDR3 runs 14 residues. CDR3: CASSRGGDPYEQYF. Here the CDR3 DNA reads TGTGCCAGTAGTAGAGGAGGGGACCCCTACGAGCAGTACTTC.

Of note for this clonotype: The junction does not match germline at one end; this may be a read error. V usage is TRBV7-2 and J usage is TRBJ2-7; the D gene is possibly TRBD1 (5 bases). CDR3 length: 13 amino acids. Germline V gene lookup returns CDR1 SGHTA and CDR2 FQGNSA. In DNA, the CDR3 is TGTGCCAGCAGCTTAGCGCAGGGCTACGAGCAGCACTTC. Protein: CASSLAQGYEQHF.

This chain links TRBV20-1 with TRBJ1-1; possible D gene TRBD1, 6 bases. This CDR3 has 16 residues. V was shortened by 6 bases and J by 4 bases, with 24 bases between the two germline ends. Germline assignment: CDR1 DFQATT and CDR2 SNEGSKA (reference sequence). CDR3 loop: CSAEDIQGHQGTEAFF. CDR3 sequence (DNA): TGCAGTGCCGAGGACATACAGGGCCACCAAGGCACTGAAGCTTTCTTT.